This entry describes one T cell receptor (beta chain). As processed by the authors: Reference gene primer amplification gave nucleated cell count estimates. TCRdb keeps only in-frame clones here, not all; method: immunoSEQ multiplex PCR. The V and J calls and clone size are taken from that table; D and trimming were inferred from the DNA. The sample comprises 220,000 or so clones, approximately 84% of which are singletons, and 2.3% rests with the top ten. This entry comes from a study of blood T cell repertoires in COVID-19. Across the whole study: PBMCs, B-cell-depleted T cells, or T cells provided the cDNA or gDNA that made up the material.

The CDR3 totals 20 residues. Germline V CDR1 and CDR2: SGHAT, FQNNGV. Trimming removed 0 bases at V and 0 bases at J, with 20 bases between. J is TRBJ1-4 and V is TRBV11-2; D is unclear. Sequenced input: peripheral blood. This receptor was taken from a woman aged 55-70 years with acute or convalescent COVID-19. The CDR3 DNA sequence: TGTGCCAGCAGCTTAGATAAAGGCTTCGGGGTCCCCCCAACTAATGAAAAACTGTTTTTT. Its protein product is CASSLDKGFGVPPTNEKLFF.